This TCR beta chain was profiled in a study of T cells in Graves' hyperthyroidism and ophthalmopathy (dated by TCRdb to between 2018 and 2021). About the full investigation: Peripheral blood samples were taken at the time of initial diagnosis, prior to any treatment. To identify distinguishing TCR V-J signatures, a discovery cohort of 95 to 100 patients was used, comprising 43 with Graves' ophthalmopathy and 55 to 65 with stable Graves' hyperthyroidism. An independent validation cohort of fewer than 20 hyperthyroidism patients and about 15 patients who later progressed to ophthalmopathy tested prospective prediction of ophthalmopathy. For training and testing, the 100 or so patients in the discovery cohort were randomly divided in a 7:3 ratio. In addition, the study compared T-cell repertoires in thyroid tissue and in blood from several Graves' hyperthyroidism patients. After sampling, hyperthyroidism patients received methimazole starting at 30 mg daily, and ophthalmopathy patients received high-dose intravenous methylprednisolone. TCR Vbeta CDR3 sequencing of 140 or so peripheral blood samples (over 40 ophthalmopathy, about 80 hyperthyroidism and roughly 17 progressor patients) is reported in the paper.

This clonotype has at least ten counts. The antigen it binds to is not known. Base qualities were left out, and no much larger clone turns up one base away. A patient counted as having stable Graves' hyperthyroidism if no progression to ophthalmopathy occurred over 18 months of follow-up. Hyperthyroidism patients were aged 18 to 65 years and newly diagnosed, with disease duration of less than 2 months. Patients with uncontrolled infections, other autoimmune diseases, pregnancy or lactation were excluded. Diagnoses were established on the basis of clinical symptoms, serum thyroxine and TRAb, thyroid ultrasound, and orbital computed tomography. PBMCs were isolated from 8 to 10 ml of fresh peripheral blood by Ficoll-Paque density gradient centrifugation. Total RNA was extracted with Trizol reagent, and quality was checked on an Agilent 2100 Bioanalyzer. The study at large found these results: A 13 V-J signature model separated ophthalmopathy from stable hyperthyroidism, with approximately 87% sensitivity and roughly 81% specificity in cross-validation and 80%/75% in testing. No statistical method was used to set the sample size in advance, and investigators knew the group allocation. Most expanded thyroid clonotypes (frequency above 0.001) were also detected in blood, suggesting blood repertoires may reflect thyroid immune responses. In validation, the model predicted progression to ophthalmopathy with approximately 71% sensitivity and less than 80% specificity, a median of approximately 6.5 months before onset.

Amplification of TCR beta CDR3 regions was carried out from RNA transcripts. A first-round RT-PCR of the TCR CDR3 used the HTBI primer set with the Qiagen OneStep RT-PCR kit. A second multiplex PCR round built the libraries, followed by size selection and purification. Paired-end sequencing of the libraries was performed with 100 bp reads on an Illumina HiSeq2000. In the source study's methods: SOAPnuke was used to process the raw data, with reads discarded if the reads contained adapters or uncalled bases, had a mean Phred below 15, or lacked an exact constant-primer or identifier match. COPE v1.2.5 was used to merge the high-quality paired reads, and each unique nucleotide sequence was defined as a clonotype. MiTCR v1.1 was used to align clonotypes to the IMGT TRBV, TRBD and TRBJ reference segments. The analysis included only V-J combinations with a frequency above 0.0001, which together covered about 99% of the repertoires. A TCS score was defined as the ratio of F50 (clonal expansion) to E x V (chaos), with BLOSUM62-based TCRdist applied between CDR3 peptides within each V-J. Welch's t-statistics and random forest reduced 450 to 600 V-J features to some 14, which were used in a naive Bayes classifier (R e1071). TCRdb's own reprocessing of the public reads used fastp at Q25 and MiXCR and kept productive beta chains. CDR3 protein sequences are deduplicated, and each keeps its most common genes and DNA. TCRdb's processing, not the authors', yielded these V and J calls. The sample table holds 190,000 or so distinct CDR3 sequences, of which about 16% were seen once. Jointly, the top ten make up 35% to 50% of the sample.

The clonotype was recovered from a man aged 40-49 years with Graves' hyperthyroidism. Sequenced material: blood.

CDR3 reads: CASTLAGEQETQYF. The DNA sequence reads TGTGCCAGCACCCTAGCGGGGGAACAAGAGACCCAGTACTTC. The chain is assembled from TRBV12-3 or TRBV12-4 and TRBJ2-5; 10 central nucleotides agree with TRBD2. The CDR3 holds 14 amino acids from the cysteine to the phenylalanine. Only the CDR3 DNA is retained, 42 bases long and in frame from the first base. The germline V end is reduced by 7 bases and the J end by 2 bases; junction bases left unmatched: 4.